The T cell receptor beta chain under discussion was sequenced for a study of control samples from healthy donors and cancer patients. Some clones are missing from TCRdb's copy, which holds only in-frame ones; the method was immunoSEQ multiplex PCR. The sample holds around 48,000 clones, over 90% seen once. Source material: PBMCs. The receptor was isolated from a woman between 50 and 59 years old with head and neck cancer.

CDR3 in amino acids: CATSRDKGKRQPQHF. The CDR3 DNA reads as TGTGCCACCAGCAGAGATAAAGGGAAAAGACAGCCCCAGCATTTT. This chain uses TRBV15 with TRBJ1-5, with D uncertain. CDR3 length: 15 amino acids. Looked up from germline, CDR1 is LNHNV and CDR2 is YYDKDF (reference sequence). The germline V and J ends were trimmed by 0 bases and 7 bases, with 13 bases remaining between them.